The 29 T cell receptor beta chains below were found in one sample sequenced in a study of T cell repertoires in cytomegalovirus infection (dated by TCRdb to the late 2010s). The instrument given in TCRdb is Illumina HiSeq 1500. TCRdb passed the public sequencing reads through fastp at Q25 and MiXCR, retaining productive beta sequences. For every CDR3 protein sequence, its rows merge into one entry that carries the most common genes and DNA. This sample is represented by 900,000 to 950,000 distinct CDR3 sequences; about a third of them were singletons. The ten top clones hold about 14% of the sample. In the paper's terms, the treatment or condition label means: in vitro stimulation with specific CMV peptide epitopes to enrich CMV-specific T cells. Their specific antigens are unknown. This sample comprised cultured CD8+ T cells from PBMCs, obtained from culture after CMV antigen stimulation. Receptors originate from a human donor in good health (CMV status not recorded). Some clones in this sample may be carry-over from other donors' samples.

V usage is TRBV24-1 and J usage is TRBJ2-3; D uncertain. The V end was cut by 7 bases, the J end by 2 bases, with 9 bases between. This CDR3 contains 13 residues. The germline V gene encodes CDR1 KGHDR and CDR2 SFDVKD. The DNA of the CDR3 is TGTGCCACCAGGGACGGTCCCACAGATACGCAGTATTTT. This translates into CATRDGPTDTQYF.

This clonotype was observed a few times. The chain couples TRBV7-6 to TRBJ2-1, with D perhaps matching TRBD1 (6 bases). The CDR3 runs 11 residues. V was cut by 1 base and J by 15 bases, with 10 bases left in between. Per germline, CDR1 SGHVS and CDR2 FNYEAQ. The CDR3 DNA is TGTGCCAGCAGCTTAGGACAGGTGGGGTTCTTC. This sequence encodes CASSLGQVGFF.

The chain uses TRBV10-2 and TRBJ2-7; the match to TRBD1 covers 8 bases. V gave up 8 bases and J gave up 7 bases; unmatched junction bases: 13. Germline V gene lookup returns CDR1 WSHSY and CDR2 SAAADI. The CDR3 runs to 14 residues. In nucleotides, the CDR3 is TGCGCCAGCCTATCCGGGACAGGTCCCGGAGAGCAGTACTTC. Amino acids: CASLSGTGPGEQYF.

This clonotype has a count of ten or more. CDR3 sequence (DNA): TGTGCCAGCAGTGAAGCATCATTAGTCTCCAGGAACTATGGCTACACCTTC. It encodes CASSEASLVSRNYGYTF. The chain has TRBV6-1 and TRBJ1-2; no firm D call. The V end was cut by 0 bases, the J end by 2 bases, with 16 bases between. CDR3 length: 17 amino acids. Germline CDR1 and CDR2: MNHNS and SASEGT.

This chain joins TRBV27 and TRBJ2-5, with D maybe TRBD2 (6 bases). V was pared by 7 bases and J by 5 bases, with 26 bases between. This CDR3 region has 17 residues. CDR1 and CDR2 from the germline V gene are MNHEY and SMNVEV (reference sequence). This CDR3 is CASKTTARGLHRETQYF. For the CDR3, the DNA is TGTGCCAGCAAAACGACTGCGCGGGGCCTTCACCGGGAGACCCAGTACTTC.

The rearrangement links TRBV7-9 to TRBJ2-5, with 7 bases lining up with TRBD1. The junction had 11 bases not matched to a gene; V was cut back by 8 bases and J by 5 bases. This CDR3 spans 14 amino acids. Germline V CDR1 and CDR2: SEHNR, FQNEAQ (reference sequence). This CDR3 reads CASSAEGGRETQYF. DNA of the CDR3: TGTGCCAGCTCTGCAGAAGGGGGCAGGGAGACCCAGTACTTC.

The V gene is TRBV2, the J gene TRBJ1-4, with TRBD1 identical over 7 bases. CDR1 is SNHLY and CDR2 is FYNNEI in the germline V gene. Unmatched junction bases numbered 9, after V lost 6 bases and J lost 5 bases. This CDR3 comprises 15 residues. The CDR3 bases are TGTGCCAGCAGGCGGTCGGGACAGAAGAATGAAAAACTGTTTTTT. Protein: CASRRSGQKNEKLFF.

This clonotype was counted between two and nine times. The chain joins TRBV7-9 to TRBJ2-2; possibly TRBD1 for D (5 bases). Trimming took off 6 bases at V and 5 bases at J, with 10 bases between the two ends. CDR3 length: 13 residues. Germline V gene lookup returns CDR1 SEHNR and CDR2 FQNEAQ (reference sequence). The CDR3, as DNA: TGTGCCAGCAGGTCCAAGGGGACCGGGGAGCTGTTTTTT. Residues: CASRSKGTGELFF.

Details on this clonotype: The junction does not match germline at one end; this may be a read error. This chain uses TRBV6-2 or TRBV6-3 with TRBJ2-1, with D perhaps matching TRBD1 (6 bases). Germline CDR1 is MNHEY and CDR2 is SVGEGT. The CDR3 covers 16 residues. DNA of the CDR3: TGTGCCAGCAGTTCCGACGAAACCGACAGGTACAATGAGCAGCTCTTC. Translated: CASSSDETDRYNEQLF.

This clonotype came up a few times. The rearrangement joins TRBV28 to TRBJ1-1; D gene uncertain. This CDR3 comprises 12 residues. V shed 9 bases and J shed 1 base, with 9 bases lying between them. Per germline, CDR1 MDHEN and CDR2 SYDVKM. The CDR3 coding sequence is TGTGCCAGTGTGATGGGGAACACTGAAGCTTTCTTT. Its protein is CASVMGNTEAFF.

V gene TRBV25-1 combines with J gene TRBJ1-5; D may be TRBD1 (5 bases). The CDR3 is 14 residues long. The V gene lost 3 bases and the J gene lost 6 bases, with 12 bases spanning the gap. Germline CDR1 and CDR2: MGHDK and SYGVNS. The CDR3 protein is CASSDGGRGQPQHF. The CDR3 DNA sequence: TGTGCCAGCAGTGATGGGGGGAGGGGTCAGCCCCAGCATTTT.

V and J are TRBV12-3 or TRBV12-4 and TRBJ2-5, with D possibly TRBD2 on 6 matching bases. The CDR3 contains 16 residues. V dropped 5 bases and J dropped 0 bases, with 16 bases sitting between them. The CDR3 loop reads CASSPAGLMYQETQYF. The CDR3, as DNA: TGTGCCAGCAGTCCCGCGGGACTGATGTACCAAGAGACCCAGTACTTC.

This clonotype was found many times. The DNA of the CDR3 is TGTGCCAGCAGGACAGAGTACCAAGAGACCCAGTACTTC. Amino acid sequence: CASRTEYQETQYF. V is TRBV7-2 and J is TRBJ2-5, with a tentative D call TRBD1 (5 bases). The CDR3 is 13 amino acids. Between the trimmed V and J ends, which lost 6 bases and 0 bases, there was a span of 8 bases. The germline V gene encodes CDR1 SGHTA and CDR2 FQGNSA.

The chain couples TRBV28 to TRBJ2-7; TRBD1 aligns across 7 bases. Trimming took 5 bases from V and 6 from J; bases not matched to a gene: 10. Germline V gives CDR1 MDHEN, CDR2 SYDVKM. This CDR3 contains 14 residues. The CDR3 here is CASSPTGKNSEQYV. The CDR3 coding sequence is TGTGCCAGCAGTCCGACAGGGAAAAATTCCGAGCAGTACGTC.

In this sample, this clonotype turned up once. This chain links TRBV20-1 with TRBJ2-7; 8 bases are a match to TRBD1. The V segment lost 6 bases and the J segment 2 bases; nucleotides outside the gene matches: 3. CDR1 is DFQATT, CDR2 SNEGSKA, per germline (reference sequence). This CDR3 is 12 amino acids long. CDR3 region: CSARDRTYEQYF. CDR3 nucleotides: TGCAGTGCGCGGGACAGGACCTACGAGCAGTACTTC.

This clonotype has just a few counts. The chain combines TRBV27 with TRBJ1-1; 9 positions match TRBD1. This CDR3 is built from 15 residues. Per the germline V gene, CDR1 is MNHEY and CDR2 is SMNVEV (reference sequence). Germline trimming cut 3 bases from V and 1 base from J; bases unmatched to any gene: 3. The CDR3 region has the DNA TGTGCCAGCAGTTTTGGGACAGGGTGGAACACTGAAGCTTTCTTT. Translated: CASSFGTGWNTEAFF.

The chain recombines TRBV7-6 with TRBJ2-6; no reliable D call. V lost 1 base and J lost 6, with 4 bases in between. Germline-derived CDR1 and CDR2 are SGHVS and FNYEAQ. The CDR3 totals 13 residues. CDR3 sequence (DNA): TGTGCCAGCAGCTTAGGTGAGGCCAACGTCCTGACTTTC. Protein: CASSLGEANVLTF. Filled out from reference TRBV7-6 and TRBJ2-6, the complete variable domain reads GAGVSQSPRYKVTKRGQDVALRCDPISGHVSLYWYRQALGQGPEFLTYFNYEAQQDKSGLPNDRFSAERPEGSISTLTIQRTEQRDSAMYRCASSLGEANVLTFGAGSRLTVL.

The table lists this clonotype with a count of one. This chain links TRBV7-3 with TRBJ2-7; tentative D call: TRBD1 (5 bases). With 10 bases removed from V and 1 base from J, the gap between germline ends came to 11 bases. Germline CDR1 reads SGHTA; CDR2 reads FQGTGA. The CDR3 has 12 amino acids. The CDR3 region has the DNA TGTGCCAACTCCAGGGCTTCCTACGAGCAGTACTTC. As protein: CANSRASYEQYF.

On this clonotype: This may stem from a read error, because a much larger clone lies one nucleotide away. V gene TRBV12-3 or TRBV12-4 combines with J gene TRBJ2-1; D possibly corresponds to TRBD2 (7 bases). This CDR3 has 14 amino acids. The CDR3 sequence is CAGSFGGAKDEQFF. CDR3 nucleotides: TGTGCCGGCAGTTTTGGGGGGGCCAAAGATGAGCAGTTCTTC.

J is TRBJ2-7 and V is TRBV5-3; possible D gene TRBD1, 5 bases. TRBV5-3 is an ORF, and what it does is uncertain. CDR3 length equals 12 residues. Trimming pared 8 bases from V and 4 bases from J, leaving 13 bases between. The CDR3 spells CASRLTEYEQYF. CDR3 in DNA: TGTGCCAGCAGATTGACAGAATACGAGCAGTACTTC.

In this sample, this clonotype turned up a few times. The chain is built from TRBV6-2 or TRBV6-3 and TRBJ2-7, with 11 nucleotides matching TRBD1. The junction had 8 bases not matched to a gene; V was cut back by 5 bases and J by 5 bases. CDR1 is MNHEY, CDR2 SVGEGT, per germline. The CDR3 extends over 15 amino acids. As DNA, the CDR3 is TGTGCCAGCAGTCTACCCGGACAGGGGGCCGACGAGCAGTACGTC. It encodes CASSLPGQGADEQYV.

J is TRBJ1-5 and V is TRBV28; the match to TRBD1 covers 8 bases. The CDR3 loop spans 13 amino acids. After removal of 4 bases from V and 14 bases from J, the junction contained 10 bases not matched to a gene. Germline assignment: CDR1 MDHEN and CDR2 SYDVKM. The CDR3 nucleotides are TGTGCCAGCAGTTCCCTACTAGGACAGGGTGAGCATTTT. Protein product: CASSSLLGQGEHF.

The chain carries TRBV7-3 and TRBJ2-7; no clear D. Germline V lookup: CDR1 SGHTA, CDR2 FQGTGA. This CDR3 has 14 amino acids. The CDR3 region is CVSSLAGSSYEQYV. The DNA for the CDR3 is TGTGTCAGCAGCTTAGCTGGCAGCTCCTACGAGCAGTACGTC.

This clonotype was seen a handful of times. The genes are TRBV29-1 and TRBJ2-1, with D possibly being TRBD1 (6 bases). V was cut by 4 bases and J by 3 bases, with 16 bases left in between. Germline CDR1 is SQVTM and CDR2 is ANQGSEA. This CDR3 has 15 residues. CDR3 bases: TGCAGCGTTGCTCCCGTAACAGGGTACTACAATGAGCAGTTCTTC. Translation gives CSVAPVTGYYNEQFF.

V and J are TRBV12-3 or TRBV12-4 and TRBJ2-5, with D perhaps given as TRBD1 or TRBD2 (5 bases each). V lost 6 bases and J 0 bases, leaving 11 bases between the germline ends. The CDR3 contains 14 residues. The CDR3 region has the DNA TGTGCCAGCAGGGACCGGGACCACCAAGAGACCCAGTACTTC. Protein product: CASRDRDHQETQYF.

The chain uses TRBV2 and TRBJ2-5, with D perhaps matching TRBD2 (7 bases). The germline V gene has CDR1 SNHLY and CDR2 FYNNEI. The germline V and J ends were trimmed by 6 bases and 2 bases, with 22 bases remaining between them. The CDR3 runs 17 residues. The CDR3 DNA sequence: TGTGCCAGCAGCAGGGCGGCTGGCGGGGGACATCAAGAGACCCAGTACTTC. It codes for CASSRAAGGGHQETQYF.

This clonotype occurred a few times. The chain has TRBV28 and TRBJ2-1; TRBD1 agrees at 7 bases. The CDR3 is 15 residues long. The germline gives CDR1 MDHEN, CDR2 SYDVKM. The V and J ends lost 3 bases and 7 bases, in that order; junction bases with no gene match: 9. The CDR3 DNA sequence: TGTGCCAGCAGTTTTCGAGGGGGCCCGAGTAATGAGCAGTTCTTC. Translation gives CASSFRGGPSNEQFF.

The V gene is TRBV6-6, the J gene TRBJ2-7, with TRBD1 as a possible D gene (6 bases). CDR3 size: 15 residues. Germline-derived CDR1 and CDR2 are MNHNY and SVGAGI (reference sequence). V was clipped by 0 bases and J by 4 bases, with 13 bases between them. Written as DNA, the CDR3 is TGTGCCAGCAGTTACTCGGGCAGGGGACAATACGAGCAGTACGTC. It codes for CASSYSGRGQYEQYV.

The chain carries TRBV20-1 and TRBJ2-7, with D possibly TRBD2 on 5 matching bases. V was trimmed by 0 bases and J by 2 bases, leaving 17 bases between them. The CDR3 spans 16 residues. Germline V gives CDR1 DFQATT, CDR2 SNEGSKA (reference sequence). The CDR3 nucleotides read TGCAGTGCTAGAGATTATGACGGACTCAACACCTACGAGCAGTACTTC. It translates to CSARDYDGLNTYEQYF.